The 25 T cell receptor beta chains below all came from one sample that was sequenced in a study of blood T cell repertoires in COVID-19. Here immunoSEQ multiplex PCR was the method, and the copy in TCRdb shows in-frame clones only, minus some. This sample has under 95,000 clones, with around 87% found just once. Source material: peripheral blood. The receptors were sampled from a human donor with acute or convalescent COVID-19. The donor label of this sample is uncertain.

J is TRBJ1-1 and V is TRBV19, with 7 bases fitting TRBD1. There are 15 residues in the CDR3. Germline values: CDR1 LNHDA, CDR2 SQIVND (reference sequence). Unmatched junction bases numbered 6, after V lost 5 bases and J lost 0 bases. DNA for the CDR3: TGTGCCAGTAGTTCCTCGGGACAGTTGAACACTGAAGCTTTCTTT. The encoded protein is CASSSSGQLNTEAFF.

The chain links TRBV6-5 to TRBJ2-3, with a possible D match to TRBD1 (6 bases). Trimming removed 6 bases from V and 2 bases from J, with 9 bases in between. The CDR3 sequence is 13 residues long. Per germline, CDR1 MNHEY and CDR2 SVGAGI. The CDR3 protein is CASRDSNTDTQYF. CDR3 DNA sequence: TGTGCCAGCAGGGACAGTAACACAGATACGCAGTATTTT.

This clone has just one count. The chain combines TRBV7-9 with TRBJ2-2; 11 bases fit TRBD1. The length of the CDR3 is 15 residues. Germline CDR1 SEHNR, CDR2 FQNEAQ (reference sequence). V dropped 6 bases and J dropped 6; count of bases not matched to a gene: 6. The CDR3 DNA is TGTGCCAGCAGACCCGGGACAGGGGGACCCGGGGAGCTGTTTTTT. It specifies CASRPGTGGPGELFF.

The chain links TRBV7-2 to TRBJ1-2, with D possibly TRBD1 on 6 matching bases. The germline V gene has CDR1 SGHTA and CDR2 FQGNSA. The CDR3 is made up of 15 amino acids. V lost 3 bases, J lost 4 bases, and 15 bases lay in between. In DNA form, the CDR3 reads TGTGCCAGCAGCTTCCCGCGGGGGCGAAGCTATGGCTACACCTTC. It encodes CASSFPRGRSYGYTF.

This clone was recorded only once. CDR3 nucleotide sequence: TGTGCCAGCAGCCCGGGACAGGGGTGGTACGAGCAGTACTTC. This gives the protein CASSPGQGWYEQYF. The V gene is TRBV27, the J gene TRBJ2-7, with 10 bases aligning to TRBD1. CDR3 length: 14 amino acids. Germline V lookup: CDR1 MNHEY, CDR2 SMNVEV (reference sequence). V was pared by 6 bases and J by 4 bases, with 6 bases of the junction left unmatched.

This rearrangement joins TRBV5-8 to TRBJ1-5; no reliable D call. Germline V lookup: CDR1 SGHTS, CDR2 YDEGEE. Trimming pared 4 bases from V and 6 bases from J, leaving 11 bases between. This CDR3 comprises 13 residues. CDR3 in DNA: TGTGCCAGCAGCGGAGTGCGAGGTCAGCCCCAGCATTTT. The encoded protein is CASSGVRGQPQHF.

The CDR3 DNA follows: TGTGCCAGTAGTGGGGCTAGCACAGATACGCAGTATTTT. Protein: CASSGASTDTQYF. The V and J genes are TRBV19 and TRBJ2-3, with D possibly TRBD1 on 5 matching bases. Germline values: CDR1 LNHDA, CDR2 SQIVND (reference sequence). The V and J ends lost 5 bases and 0 bases respectively, with 6 bases between them. There are 13 residues in the CDR3.

The V gene is TRBV19, the J gene TRBJ1-2; D possibly corresponds to TRBD1 (5 bases). The germline CDR1 and CDR2 sequences are LNHDA and SQIVND (reference sequence). V lost 5 bases and J lost 2, with 15 bases in between. The CDR3 extends over 15 amino acids. CDR3 loop: CASSSQGQLNYGYTF. CDR3 in DNA: TGTGCCAGTAGTTCCCAAGGACAACTAAACTATGGCTACACCTTC.

This rearrangement joins TRBV6-6 to TRBJ2-7, with D perhaps matching TRBD2 (6 bases). Trimming pared 3 bases from V and 1 base from J, leaving 10 bases between. The CDR3 contains 14 residues. Germline V CDR1 and CDR2: MNHNY, SVGAGI (reference sequence). Here the CDR3 reads CASSYAEGSYEQYF. For the CDR3, the DNA is TGTGCCAGCAGTTATGCGGAGGGATCCTACGAGCAGTACTTC.

V gene TRBV2 combines with J gene TRBJ1-1; D gene ambiguous. There are 14 residues in the CDR3. In germline, CDR1 is SNHLY, CDR2 FYNNEI. V gave up 4 bases and J gave up 3 bases, with 12 bases separating them. CDR3 sequence: CASSVRDWDTEAFF. In DNA, the CDR3 is TGTGCCAGCAGTGTACGGGATTGGGACACTGAAGCTTTCTTT.

The rearrangement joins TRBV5-4 to TRBJ2-3; D gene uncertain. CDR1 is SGHNT, CDR2 YYREEE, per germline (reference sequence). The CDR3 totals 12 residues. Between the trimmed V and J ends, which lost 4 bases and 0 bases, there was a span of 3 bases. The DNA of the CDR3 is TGTGCCAGCAGCCCTAGCACAGATACGCAGTATTTT. The encoded protein is CASSPSTDTQYF.

The chain carries TRBV7-9 and TRBJ1-1, with a tentative D call TRBD1 (6 bases). Germline V gene data show CDR1 as SEHNR and CDR2 as FQNEAQ (reference sequence). V was pared by 5 bases and J by 8 bases, with 9 bases between. This CDR3 comprises 11 residues. The CDR3 DNA sequence: TGTGCCAGCAGCGCCACAGGGGAAGCTTTCTTT. Translated, it gives CASSATGEAFF. Full variable domain (rest looked up from reference TRBV7-9 and TRBJ1-1): DTGVSQNPRHKITKRGQNVTFRCDPISEHNRLYWYRQTLGQGPEFLTYFQNEAQLEKSRLLSDRFSAERPKGSFSTLEIQRTEQGDSAMYLCASSATGEAFFGQGTRLTVV.

This clone was counted a few times. This chain connects TRBV9 to TRBJ1-3; TRBD1 agrees at 7 bases. Germline-derived CDR1 and CDR2 are SGDLS and YYNGEE. The V segment lost 5 bases and the J segment 0 bases; nucleotides outside the gene matches: 2. The CDR3 runs to 14 residues. The CDR3 bases are TGTGCCAGCAGTACAGGGGACTCTGGAAACACCATATATTTT. Translation: CASSTGDSGNTIYF.

This clone was picked up one time. V gene TRBV6-6 combines with J gene TRBJ1-1; 7 nucleotides line up with TRBD1. Germline assignment: CDR1 MNHNY and CDR2 SVGAGI (reference sequence). The V and J ends lost 2 bases and 1 base, in that order; junction bases with no gene match: 1. The CDR3 covers 14 residues. This CDR3 is CASSYQGGNTEAFF. The CDR3 bases are TGTGCCAGCAGTTACCAGGGGGGGAACACTGAAGCTTTCTTT.

This clone came up once. The chain links TRBV6-2 or TRBV6-3 to TRBJ2-7, with D possibly matching TRBD1 (6 bases). This CDR3 is 13 amino acids long. Germline CDR1 and CDR2: MNHEY and SVGEGT. V shed 6 bases and J shed 6 bases, with 15 bases lying between them. CDR3 DNA sequence: TGTGCCAGCAGCCAGCAAGAAGGGGGCGAGCAGTACTTC. Its protein product is CASSQQEGGEQYF.

This chain uses TRBV9 with TRBJ2-1, with TRBD2 matching over 8 bases. There are 15 residues in the CDR3. CDR1 is SGDLS and CDR2 is YYNGEE in the germline V gene. V lost 4 bases to trimming and J lost 3 bases; unmatched junction nucleotides: 6. The CDR3 sequence: CASSSGLAGYNEQFF. In nucleotides, the CDR3 is TGTGCCAGCAGCTCTGGTCTAGCGGGCTACAATGAGCAGTTCTTC.

V and J are TRBV28 and TRBJ1-1; D is unclear. The CDR3 length is 11 residues. Germline assignment: CDR1 MDHEN and CDR2 SYDVKM. V was trimmed by 6 bases and J by 4 bases, leaving 6 bases between them. This CDR3 is CASSRGTEAFF. CDR3 bases: TGTGCCAGCAGCCGGGGCACTGAAGCTTTCTTT.

V gene TRBV5-6 combines with J gene TRBJ2-5; 11 bases align to TRBD2. Germline CDR1 is SGHDT and CDR2 is YYEEEE. The CDR3 covers 18 residues. Trimming cost V 1 base and J 2 bases; bases outside gene matches: 10. CDR3 sequence (DNA): TGTGCCAGCAGCTTGAGGCTAGCGGGGGGCACGAGTCAAGAGACCCAGTACTTC. Translating gives CASSLRLAGGTSQETQYF.

The chain has TRBV6-2 or TRBV6-3 and TRBJ2-1; possibly TRBD1 for D (5 bases). The CDR3 is made up of 13 amino acids. Trimming pared 4 bases from V and 4 bases from J, leaving 8 bases between. Germline CDR1 and CDR2: MNHEY and SVGEGT. The CDR3 DNA follows: TGTGCCAGCAGTTTACAGGAGTACAATGAGCAGTTCTTC. Translation gives CASSLQEYNEQFF.

V usage is TRBV2 and J usage is TRBJ1-1, with TRBD1 as a possible D gene (5 bases). This CDR3 contains 13 residues. The V and J ends lost 10 bases and 1 base respectively, with 13 bases between them. Germline V CDR1 and CDR2: SNHLY, FYNNEI. The CDR3 nucleotides read TGTGCCACCATCAGACAGTCGAACACTGAAGCTTTCTTT. This encodes CATIRQSNTEAFF.

The CDR3 spells CATSSIRGGRVATEKLFF. CDR3 DNA sequence: TGTGCCACCAGCAGTATTCGGGGGGGGCGCGTCGCCACAGAAAAACTGTTTTTT. This chain connects TRBV15 to TRBJ1-4; maybe TRBD1 (6 bases). The V gene's germline CDR1 is LNHNV and CDR2 YYDKDF (reference sequence). The V and J ends lost 3 bases and 8 bases respectively, with 25 bases between them. The CDR3 is made up of 18 amino acids.

This chain connects TRBV15 to TRBJ2-4; D may be TRBD2 (5 bases). The V and J ends lost 3 bases and 4 bases respectively, with 7 bases between them. CDR3 length: 13 residues. The V gene's germline CDR1 is LNHNV and CDR2 YYDKDF (reference sequence). CDR3 sequence (DNA): TGTGCCACCAGCAGCGGGGTAAAAAACATTCAGTACTTC. Translated, it gives CATSSGVKNIQYF.

The chain carries TRBV5-6 and TRBJ1-3; possible D gene TRBD1, 6 bases. The CDR3 runs 15 residues. Per germline, CDR1 SGHDT and CDR2 YYEEEE. Deletions cut 1 base from V and 0 bases from J, with 8 bases between. Here the CDR3 reads CASSLTGSSGNTIYF. CDR3 nucleotide sequence: TGTGCCAGCAGCTTGACAGGGAGCTCTGGAAACACCATATATTTT.

V is TRBV4-2 and J is TRBJ1-2; D is undetermined. Germline loops: CDR1 LGHNA, CDR2 YNFKEQ. Trimming removed 1 base from V and 5 bases from J, with 11 bases in between. This CDR3 is built from 14 residues. Here the CDR3 DNA reads TGTGCCAGCAGCCAAGGACGGAGGGATTATGGCTACACCTTC. Translated: CASSQGRRDYGYTF.

The chain carries TRBV11-2 and TRBJ1-3; D uncertain. Germline CDR1 and CDR2: SGHAT and FQNNGV. The CDR3 loop spans 16 amino acids. V gave up 2 bases and J gave up 0 bases, with 11 bases separating them. CDR3 residues: CASSLRFISSGNTIYF. CDR3 bases: TGTGCCAGCAGCTTACGGTTCATAAGCTCTGGAAACACCATATATTTT.